Following are 20 T cell receptor beta chains from one sample sequenced in a study of shared clonotypes between healthy human individuals. The method was immunoSEQ multiplex PCR; TCRdb's version includes in-frame clones alone and lacks a portion of them. The sample holds under 350,000 clones, about nine tenths seen once. The sequenced material came from memory CD8+ T cells sorted from blood. Sample subset: CD45RO+ cells pooled with CCR7-negative TemRA cells. Receptor source: a man younger than 35 in good health.

A remark on this clone: The sample has other DNA sequences that encode this CDR3 too. The chain joins TRBV7-9 to TRBJ1-5, with a weak D call TRBD1 (6 bases). The CDR3 contains 14 residues. V was trimmed by 1 base and J by 7 bases, leaving 11 bases between them. CDR1 SEHNR and CDR2 FQNEAQ come from the germline V gene (reference sequence). The CDR3 loop is CASSLDQGLQPQHF. The CDR3 DNA sequence: TGTGCCAGCAGCTTAGATCAGGGGTTGCAGCCCCAGCATTTT.

The gene calls are TRBV11-2 and TRBJ2-1; D remains unclear. CDR1 is SGHAT and CDR2 is FQNNGV in the germline V gene. The germline V and J ends were trimmed by 1 base and 3 bases, with 4 bases remaining between them. The CDR3 is 13 amino acids. CDR3 DNA sequence: TGTGCCAGCAGCTTAGTGGGCTACAATGAGCAGTTCTTC. Protein: CASSLVGYNEQFF.

The genes are TRBV11-3 and TRBJ2-7; D may match TRBD1 or TRBD2 (5 bases each). CDR3 size: 12 residues. The V end was cut by 4 bases, the J end by 3 bases, with 7 bases between. The germline V gene has CDR1 SGHNT and CDR2 YENEEA. In DNA form, the CDR3 reads TGTGCCAGCAGCTGGGACGGCTACGAGCAGTACTTC. Encoded protein: CASSWDGYEQYF. Using reference TRBV11-3 and TRBJ2-7 for the parts outside the CDR3, the full variable domain is EAGVVQSPRYKIIEKKQPVAFWCNPISGHNTLYWYLQNLGQGPELLIRYENEEAVDDSQLPKDRFSAERLKGVDSTLKIQPAELGDSAVYLCASSWDGYEQYFGPGTRLTVT.

The chain has TRBV4-2 and TRBJ2-7; D uncertain. Trimming stripped 0 bases from V and 2 bases from J, with 17 bases between. The germline gives CDR1 LGHNA, CDR2 YNFKEQ. The CDR3 consists of 17 residues. DNA for the CDR3: TGTGCCAGCAGCCAAGAAGGCCCCACATTGGCTACCTACGAGCAGTACTTC. Translation gives CASSQEGPTLATYEQYF.

The genes are TRBV4-1 and TRBJ2-4; 10 nucleotides agree with TRBD1. This CDR3 region has 16 residues. V lost 4 bases to trimming and J lost 1 base; unmatched junction nucleotides: 4. The germline CDR1 and CDR2 sequences are MGHRA and YSYEKL. CDR3: CASSLPGQGAKNIQYF. The CDR3 bases are TGCGCCAGCAGCCTACCGGGACAGGGGGCCAAAAACATTCAGTACTTC.

This rearrangement joins TRBV29-1 to TRBJ1-5, with TRBD1 identical over 8 bases. This CDR3 is 13 amino acids long. V gave up 4 bases and J gave up 6 bases; unmatched junction bases: 5. From germline, CDR1 is SQVTM and CDR2 ANQGSEA. This CDR3 reads CSVAAGGGQPQHF. DNA for the CDR3: TGCAGCGTTGCGGCAGGGGGCGGTCAGCCCCAGCATTTT.

In nucleotides, the CDR3 is TGCGCCAGCAGCCAAATCGGCGGGGGCTACGAGCAGTACTTC. Translation: CASSQIGGGYEQYF. J is TRBJ2-7 and V is TRBV4-1; 7 bases are shared with TRBD2. Trimming removed 2 bases from V and 3 bases from J; junction bases left unmatched: 4. The CDR3 extends over 14 amino acids. CDR1 MGHRA and CDR2 YSYEKL come from the germline V gene.

J is TRBJ2-7 and V is TRBV19; D is possibly TRBD1 (6 bases). The CDR3 loop spans 16 amino acids. V shed 6 bases and J shed 3 bases, with 21 bases lying between them. CDR1 is LNHDA and CDR2 is SQIVND in the germline V gene (reference sequence). The chain's CDR3 is CASSSHGTRGDYEQYF. CDR3 DNA: TGTGCCAGTAGCTCCCACGGGACACGGGGAGACTACGAGCAGTACTTC.

This chain uses TRBV6-5 with TRBJ1-3, with unresolved D. V dropped 4 bases and J dropped 3 bases, with 16 bases sitting between them. Germline V CDR1 and CDR2: MNHEY, SVGAGI. The CDR3 extends over 16 amino acids. The CDR3 nucleotides are TGTGCCAGCAGTTTACACCGGGAGGGCAGTGGAAACACCATATATTTT. It is translated as CASSLHREGSGNTIYF.

The chain employs TRBV5-6 and TRBJ1-1; a weak D match, TRBD1 (6 bases). Trimming stripped 1 base from V and 1 base from J, with 8 bases between. The CDR3 loop spans 14 amino acids. Germline-derived CDR1 and CDR2 are SGHDT and YYEEEE. Here the CDR3 reads CASSLWGANTEAFF. DNA for the CDR3: TGTGCCAGCAGCTTGTGGGGGGCGAACACTGAAGCTTTCTTT.

This clone was recorded at least ten times. V and J are TRBV18 and TRBJ2-7; 12 bases are a match to TRBD2. Germline loops: CDR1 KGHSH, CDR2 LQKENI. With V trimmed by 3 bases and J by 6 bases, 6 bases remained unmatched. There are 15 residues in the CDR3. CDR3 in DNA: TGTGCCAGCTCACCTTCCGGGACTAGCGGGTCCGAGCAGTACTTC. Amino acids: CASSPSGTSGSEQYF. Full variable domain (outside the CDR3, taken from reference TRBV18 and TRBJ2-7): NAGVMQNPRHLVRRRGQEARLRCSPMKGHSHVYWYRQLPEEGLKFMVYLQKENIIDESGMPKERFSAEFPKEGPSILRIQQVVRGDSAAYFCASSPSGTSGSEQYFGPGTRLTVT.

The genes are TRBV9 and TRBJ2-3; D is unclear. The CDR3 is 13 amino acids. Per the germline V gene, CDR1 is SGDLS and CDR2 is YYNGEE. V shed 3 bases and J shed 3 bases, with 8 bases lying between them. This chain's CDR3 is CASSAYRTDTQYF. CDR3 sequence (DNA): TGTGCCAGCAGCGCATATAGGACAGATACGCAGTATTTT. The entire variable domain, with the rest obtained from reference TRBV9 and TRBJ2-3, is as follows: DSGVTQTPKHLITATGQRVTLRCSPRSGDLSVYWYQQSLDQGLQFLIQYYNGEERAKGNILERFSAQQFPDLHSELNLSSLELGDSALYFCASSAYRTDTQYFGPGTRLTVL.

This chain connects TRBV2 to TRBJ2-1; 8 nucleotides match TRBD2. The ends lost 6 bases at V and 0 bases at J; junction bases unmatched: 7. This CDR3 is 16 amino acids long. CDR1 is SNHLY and CDR2 is FYNNEI in the germline V gene. This CDR3 is CASSLTSASSYNEQFF. For the CDR3, the DNA is TGTGCCAGCAGCCTGACTAGCGCGAGCTCCTACAATGAGCAGTTCTTC.

This chain connects TRBV28 to TRBJ2-7; 10 bases agree with TRBD2. The germline CDR1 and CDR2 sequences are MDHEN and SYDVKM. The CDR3 has 14 amino acids. V lost 7 bases, J lost 2 bases, and 5 bases stayed unmatched. CDR3 loop: CASTRGLAAYEQYF. CDR3 in DNA: TGTGCCAGCACCCGAGGACTAGCGGCCTACGAGCAGTACTTC.

A word on this clone: This could be a read error, since a much larger clone is one nucleotide away. J is TRBJ2-1 and V is TRBV7-9; unclear D gene. Germline assignment: CDR1 SEHNR and CDR2 FQNEAQ (reference sequence). The germline V and J ends were trimmed by 6 bases and 8 bases, with 5 bases remaining between them. The CDR3 totals 10 residues. The DNA of the CDR3 is TGTGCCAGCAGGTCAGATGAGCAGTTCTTC. The encoded protein is CASRSDEQFF.

The chain has TRBV4-1 and TRBJ2-5, with a possible D match to TRBD1 (7 bases). CDR1 and CDR2 from the germline V gene are MGHRA and YSYEKL. Trimming took off 0 bases at V and 4 bases at J, with 15 bases between the two ends. CDR3 length: 16 amino acids. The DNA for the CDR3 is TGCGCCAGCAGCCAAGATTCTCCAGGGGGGAGAGAGACCCAGTACTTC. Translation gives CASSQDSPGGRETQYF.

This chain links TRBV9 with TRBJ2-3; D remains unclear. Looked up from germline, CDR1 is SGDLS and CDR2 is YYNGEE. The CDR3 consists of 13 residues. The V end lost 4 bases, the J end lost 3 bases, and 9 bases lay between the germline ends. This CDR3 is CASSLWATDTQYF. CDR3 nucleotides: TGTGCCAGCAGCCTTTGGGCGACAGATACGCAGTATTTT.

The chain carries TRBV5-6 and TRBJ1-5; D possibly corresponds to TRBD1 (5 bases). The CDR3 loop spans 15 amino acids. Germline CDR1 is SGHDT and CDR2 is YYEEEE. Trimming left V 1 base short and J 3 bases short, with 11 bases between. The DNA of the CDR3 is TGTGCCAGCAGCTTGAGAGGGGCTTCCAATCAGCCCCAGCATTTT. Its protein product is CASSLRGASNQPQHF. Full variable domain (missing parts from reference TRBV5-6 and TRBJ1-5): DAGVTQSPTHLIKTRGQQVTLRCSPKSGHDTVSWYQQALGQGPQFIFQYYEEEERQRGNFPDRFSGHQFPNYSSELNVNALLLGDSALYLCASSLRGASNQPQHFGDGTRLSIL.

This chain uses TRBV7-9 with TRBJ1-2; D not resolved. Germline assignment: CDR1 SEHNR and CDR2 FQNEAQ (reference sequence). The CDR3 consists of 13 residues. V lost 6 bases and J lost 9, with 17 bases in between. CDR3 in amino acids: CASSSDTFWSYTF. CDR3 DNA: TGTGCCAGCAGTTCCGACACGTTCTGGAGCTACACCTTC.

The gene calls are TRBV2 and TRBJ2-5; 7 nucleotides match TRBD2. The germline V gene has CDR1 SNHLY and CDR2 FYNNEI. V was pared by 0 bases and J by 2 bases, with 3 bases of the junction left unmatched. This CDR3 has 15 residues. The CDR3 region is CASSEALRGQETQYF. DNA for the CDR3: TGTGCCAGCAGTGAAGCGCTGCGGGGGCAAGAGACCCAGTACTTC.